The entry below describes one TCR beta chain. Its specificity is not known. The CDR3 is 13 residues long. Looked up from germline, CDR1 is SGHNT and CDR2 is YYREEE (reference sequence). V was cut by 0 bases and J by 9 bases, with 10 bases left in between. The data were obtained in a study of T cell responses to AZD1222 COVID-19 vaccine. Regarding the study as a whole: In a largely white British group with more females than males, clonal diversity was possibly underestimated.

Using immunoSEQ multiplex PCR, the repertoire was profiled, and TCRdb retains in-frame clones only, with some absent. The sample holds under 150,000 clones; approximately 88% are singletons and the top ten take approximately 6.5%. The sequence derives from an adult who received the AZD1222 COVID-19 vaccine. V is TRBV5-4 and J is TRBJ2-1, with TRBD2 as a possible D gene (6 bases). Sequencing used peripheral blood, obtained 28 days after the second AZD1222 dose. The CDR3 reads CASSLVQGGEQFF. In DNA, the CDR3 is TGTGCCAGCAGCTTGGTTCAGGGAGGTGAGCAGTTCTTC. The full variable domain, rest sourced from reference TRBV5-4 and TRBJ2-1, is ETGVTQSPTHLIKTRGQQVTLRCSSQSGHNTVSWYQQALGQGPQFIFQYYREEENGRGNFPPRFSGLQFPNYSSELNVNALELDDSALYLCASSLVQGGEQFFGPGTRLTVL.